A single sample is the source of the 20 T cell receptor beta chains below, sequenced in a study of T-cell reconstitution after alpha-beta-depleted transplantation in children. The study's findings and limits: A year post-transplant, T-cell counts and diversity derived mostly from newly produced T cells.

Researchers prepared the TCRbeta library using unique molecular identifiers, the study reports. TCRdb independently ran MiXCR on the PCR reads; one entry per CDR3 protein. The top ten hold approximately 9% of the sample, which has 250,000 to 300,000 distinct CDR3 sequences, roughly 7.8% seen once. No antigen is known for these receptors. Sample: peripheral blood, taken 360 days after TCRalphabeta/CD19-depleted stem cell transplant. Every receptor here comes from a female patient aged 2-9 years who had a stem cell transplant for Fanconi anemia, so the T cells may come from the graft donor.

Many counts were recorded for this clonotype. The chain employs TRBV12-3 or TRBV12-4 and TRBJ1-1; D not certain. The CDR3 is 12 residues long. V was shortened by 6 bases and J by 0 bases, with 5 bases between the two germline ends. The CDR3 loop reads CASRRVNTEAFF. The CDR3 DNA is TGTGCCAGCAGACGGGTGAACACTGAAGCTTTCTTT.

In this sample, this clonotype turned up many times. The rearrangement joins TRBV10-3 to TRBJ2-5; a weak D match, TRBD1 (6 bases). The germline V gene has CDR1 ENHRY and CDR2 SYGVKD. The CDR3 extends over 14 amino acids. With 2 bases removed from V and 2 bases from J, the gap between germline ends came to 9 bases. DNA for the CDR3: TGTGCCATCAGTGAGCCCGGGACACAAGAGACCCAGTACTTC. Its protein is CAISEPGTQETQYF.

This rearrangement joins TRBV2 to TRBJ2-3; TRBD2 matches 9 bases. CDR1 is SNHLY, CDR2 FYNNEI, per germline. CDR3 length: 14 amino acids. V shed 7 bases, J shed 3 bases, and the junction held 5 bases outside the gene matches. CDR3 nucleotides: TGTGCCAGCACTAGACTAGCGGAAACAGATACGCAGTATTTT. It encodes CASTRLAETDTQYF.

The sample holds many counts of this clonotype. V gene TRBV5-5 combines with J gene TRBJ2-5; D ambiguous. V dropped 1 base and J dropped 1 base, with 11 bases sitting between them. The germline CDR1 and CDR2 sequences are SGHKS and YYEKEE (reference sequence). The CDR3 has 15 residues. The CDR3: CASSLSPVSQETQYF. DNA for the CDR3: TGTGCCAGCAGCTTGTCTCCGGTATCCCAAGAGACCCAGTACTTC.

The sample holds many counts of this clonotype. The genes are TRBV6-1 and TRBJ1-6; D is uncertain. The CDR3 contains 14 residues. Germline V CDR1 and CDR2: MNHNS, SASEGT. V lost 4 bases and J 6 bases, leaving 10 bases between the germline ends. The DNA of the CDR3 is TGTGCCAGCAGTGCTGCGGGGATTAATTCACCCCTCCACTTT. Translation gives CASSAAGINSPLHF.

This clonotype was counted at least ten times. CDR3 sequence (DNA): TGTGCCAGCAGTCCCTGGGACAGGATGCTCTACGAGCAGTACTTC. This gives the protein CASSPWDRMLYEQYF. The chain uses TRBV12-3 or TRBV12-4 and TRBJ2-7, with 8 positions matching TRBD1. Losses at the gene ends were 5 bases for V and 3 bases for J; bases not matched to a gene: 9. The CDR3 runs 15 residues.

This clonotype has just a few counts. This chain joins TRBV5-6 and TRBJ2-4, with unresolved D. The CDR3 is 14 amino acids. Germline V gene data show CDR1 as SGHDT and CDR2 as YYEEEE. Trimming stripped 6 bases from V and 7 bases from J, with 17 bases between. The CDR3 bases are TGTGCCAGCACCGTGATATCAGCCCTCAACATTCAGTACTTC. This gives the protein CASTVISALNIQYF.

V gene TRBV6-6 combines with J gene TRBJ1-1; no definite D call. The CDR3 totals 13 residues. Per the germline V gene, CDR1 is MNHNY and CDR2 is SVGAGI (reference sequence). Trimming left V 2 bases short and J 5 bases short, with 9 bases between. This CDR3 reads CASSYEWRTEAFF. The CDR3 DNA is TGTGCCAGCAGTTACGAGTGGCGGACTGAAGCTTTCTTT.

This clonotype was picked up many times. This chain joins TRBV14 and TRBJ2-3; D gene unclear. The CDR3 extends over 15 amino acids. Between the trimmed V and J ends, which lost 0 bases and 2 bases, there was a span of 9 bases. Germline CDR1 is SGHDN and CDR2 is FVKESK. The CDR3 reads CASSQEPRYTDTQYF. The CDR3, as DNA: TGTGCCAGCAGCCAAGAGCCCCGCTACACAGATACGCAGTATTTT. Full variable domain (outside the CDR3, taken from reference TRBV14 and TRBJ2-3): EAGVTQFPSHSVIEKGQTVTLRCDPISGHDNLYWYRRVMGKEIKFLLHFVKESKQDESGMPNNRFLAERTGGTYSTLKVQPAELEDSGVYFCASSQEPRYTDTQYFGPGTRLTVL.

This clonotype has more than one count but fewer than ten. The rearrangement joins TRBV24-1 to TRBJ1-5; D not certain. CDR3 length equals 12 residues. Germline V CDR1 and CDR2: KGHDR, SFDVKD. Trimming left V 1 base short and J 6 bases short, with 3 bases between. CDR3 nucleotide sequence: TGTGCCACCAGTGATTTCGGTCAGCCCCAGCATTTT. This codes for CATSDFGQPQHF.

The chain recombines TRBV14 with TRBJ2-3; 8 nucleotides line up with TRBD2. The CDR3 covers 14 residues. After removal of 5 bases from V and 2 bases from J, the junction contained 3 bases not matched to a gene. Germline V gives CDR1 SGHDN, CDR2 FVKESK. The CDR3 spells CASSDSGTTDTQYF. In nucleotides, the CDR3 is TGTGCCAGCAGCGATAGCGGGACCACAGATACGCAGTATTTT.

This clonotype was counted ten times or more. CDR3 sequence (DNA): TGCAGCGTTGGACAGGACCGCTCGACCCAGTACTTC. Translated, it gives CSVGQDRSTQYF. The chain joins TRBV29-1 to TRBJ2-5, with a tentative D call TRBD1 (6 bases). Trimming removed 4 bases from V and 7 bases from J, with 13 bases in between. CDR1 and CDR2 from the germline V gene are SQVTM and ANQGSEA. The CDR3 loop spans 12 amino acids.

The chain recombines TRBV19 with TRBJ1-1, with 7 bases fitting TRBD1. The CDR3 length is 16 residues. Trimming at V came to 3 bases and at J to 5 bases, leaving 12 bases not matched to a gene. CDR1 LNHDA and CDR2 SQIVND come from the germline V gene (reference sequence). This chain's CDR3 is CASSIERQGGRTEAFF. DNA for the CDR3: TGTGCCAGTAGTATCGAAAGACAGGGAGGAAGGACTGAAGCTTTCTTT.

The rearrangement links TRBV2 to TRBJ1-5; maybe TRBD1 (6 bases). Germline lookup yields CDR1 SNHLY and CDR2 FYNNEI. This CDR3 has 13 amino acids. Trimming shortened V by 6 bases and J by 5 bases, and 11 bases separated the two germline ends. The chain's CDR3 is CASSWGADQPQHF. In nucleotides, the CDR3 is TGTGCCAGCAGCTGGGGGGCGGATCAGCCCCAGCATTTT.

This clonotype was detected ten times or more. The chain joins TRBV7-8 to TRBJ1-2, with 7 bases lining up with TRBD1. Trimming took 2 bases from V and 4 from J; bases not matched to a gene: 4. Germline V gene data show CDR1 as SGHVS and CDR2 as FQNEAQ. The CDR3 runs to 14 residues. The CDR3 nucleotides read TGTGCCAGCAGCTTAACGACAGGGATCTATGGCTACACCTTC. Protein: CASSLTTGIYGYTF. The entire variable domain, with the rest obtained from reference TRBV7-8 and TRBJ1-2, is as follows: GAGVSQSPRYKVAKRGQDVALRCDPISGHVSLFWYQQALGQGPEFLTYFQNEAQLDKSGLPSDRFFAERPEGSVSTLKIQRTQQEDSAVYLCASSLTTGIYGYTFGSGTRLTVV.

The V gene is TRBV18, the J gene TRBJ2-2; TRBD2 might be the D (6 bases). In germline, CDR1 is KGHSH, CDR2 LQKENI. Trimming removed 3 bases at V and 5 bases at J, with 7 bases between. The CDR3 is 13 residues long. The CDR3 loop reads CASSPEGTGELFF. The CDR3 DNA follows: TGTGCCAGCTCACCGGAGGGGACCGGGGAGCTGTTTTTT. Together with reference TRBV18 and TRBJ2-2, the CDR3 gives the full variable domain: NAGVMQNPRHLVRRRGQEARLRCSPMKGHSHVYWYRQLPEEGLKFMVYLQKENIIDESGMPKERFSAEFPKEGPSILRIQQVVRGDSAAYFCASSPEGTGELFFGEGSRLTVL.

This clonotype came up a few times. The chain couples TRBV13 to TRBJ1-2; D remains unclear. V was pared by 8 bases and J by 4 bases, with 20 bases between. This CDR3 has 15 residues. Germline V gene data show CDR1 as PRHDT and CDR2 as FYEKMQ (reference sequence). The CDR3 reads CASGQQLSIPYGYTF. The CDR3 DNA is TGTGCCAGCGGTCAGCAGCTTAGCATCCCCTATGGCTACACCTTC.

Notes on this clonotype: A much larger clone lies one base from this, so it may be a read error. CDR3 nucleotides: TGCGCCAGCAGCCAAGATTTAGATGTGGTCAACTATGGCTACACCTTC. It is translated as CASSQDLDVVNYGYTF. V usage is TRBV4-3 and J usage is TRBJ1-2, with D uncertain. Germline V lookup: CDR1 LGHNA, CDR2 YSLEER. V dropped 0 bases and J dropped 2 bases, with 13 bases sitting between them. The CDR3 length is 16 residues.

The table lists this clonotype with many counts. The chain combines TRBV7-2 with TRBJ2-5, with 8 bases lining up with TRBD2. CDR3 length: 16 amino acids. V gave up 3 bases and J gave up 4 bases; unmatched junction bases: 10. The germline V gene has CDR1 SGHTA and CDR2 FQGNSA. The CDR3 nucleotides read TGTGCCAGCAGCTTTCGGGTAGCGGGACGTGCAGAGACCCAGTACTTC. This translates into CASSFRVAGRAETQYF.

There are many counts of this clonotype. This chain connects TRBV12-3 or TRBV12-4 to TRBJ2-1; D is uncertain. Trimming cost V 2 bases and J 8 bases, with 4 bases left between them. The CDR3 has 11 residues. The CDR3 bases are TGTGCCAGCAGTTTATCGCATGAGCAGTTCTTC. Amino acid sequence: CASSLSHEQFF.